This T cell receptor (beta chain) was captured in a study of spatial heterogeneity in lung cancer. Background on the study: The mean occurrence of each unique TCR and UMI combination in raw reads exceeded nine. General study points: Ubiquitous expanded tumor TCRs appeared in blood more at resection than follow-up.

Every individual TCR cDNA molecule carried its own unique molecular identifier, which allowed correction of PCR and sequencing errors. TCRdb passed the 5' RACE reads through MiXCR, listing each CDR3 protein once. This table has roughly 8,000 distinct CDR3 sequences, 5% to 7% appearing once. Time point of the sample: sample taken at primary tumor resection. Material for sequencing was whole RNA from tumor, nontumor lung or frozen PBMC, left unsorted. Donation came from 70 or so patients with untreated early-stage non-small cell lung cancer. This clonotype was picked up a small number of times. Its antigen is unknown. Source: PBMCs, taken at surgery. This receptor was obtained from a male donor with early-stage non-small cell lung cancer.

The CDR3 reads CAISESPNQPQHF. As DNA, the CDR3 is TGTGCCATCAGTGAGTCCCCCAATCAGCCCCAGCATTTT. The V call is TRBV10-3, the J call TRBJ1-5; D is uncertain. Between the trimmed V and J ends, which lost 0 bases and 3 bases, there was a span of 3 bases. The CDR3 totals 13 residues. Germline-derived CDR1 and CDR2 are ENHRY and SYGVKD.